This TCR beta chain was identified during a study of blood T cell repertoires in COVID-19 (dated by TCRdb to about 2020). Looking at the study overall: Samples covering the acute and convalescent phases of COVID-19 were provided by collaborators in the United States, Italy and Spain. The material from the prospective study consisted of cDNA or gDNA derived from T cells, B-cell-depleted T cells, or PBMCs. The dataset comprised deeply sampled blood TCRbeta repertoires from subjects exposed to, actively infected with, or recovered from COVID-19. The repertoires were released in a freely available public database meant as a resource for research on the immune response to SARS-CoV-2. The samples were drawn from two sources: the first 160 participants of the ongoing ImmuneRACE study, and approximately 1,300 subjects contributed by 6 global collaborators. Sample metadata almost always included a de-identified subject ID, COVID-19 status, age in years and sex. Where HLA class I and class II types were available, the types were taken from metadata supplied by the sample provider, not from assay-based typing.

This clone was counted ten times or more. Its antigen is not yet known. No base qualities exist here, and no much larger clone lies one base off it. Collaborating institutions collected whole blood in K2EDTA tubes following their own protocols. For TCRbeta analysis, collaborator samples were shipped as frozen whole blood, as isolated PBMCs, or as DNA extracted from either sample type. The paper's findings and limits, for the study overall: The quantity of clinical and demographic metadata differed by source and by participant and was supplied without curation.

V is reduced by 1 base and J by 0 bases, leaving a spacing of 10 bases between them. Inclusive of the bounding cysteine and phenylalanine, the CDR3 is 17 residues long. Only the CDR3 region is kept as DNA, spanning 51 bases read in frame from base 1. Taken from the germline V gene (reference sequence), the CDR1 and CDR2 loops are SEHNR and FQNEAQ. TCRbeta CDR3 regions were amplified from genomic DNA using the immunoSEQ Assay, a bias-controlled multiplex PCR. The authors' pipeline ran thus. Within the assay, amplification of reference gene primers was used to estimate how many nucleated cells each sample contained. To quantify the absolute abundance of each unique TCRbeta CDR3 rearrangement, sequence reads were collapsed and filtered. For each sample, productive Simpson clonality was calculated as the square root of Simpson's diversity index across productive rearrangements. TCRdb limited this immuneACCESS table to in-frame rearrangements with V and J called. A share of clones is missing; checked studies link under half to unresolved V genes, and the rest is unexplained. That table furnishes V, J and clone size, whereas the DNA furnished D and trimming. The sample table holds some 110,000 clones, of which around 80% were seen once. Together, the top ten hold around 15% of the sample.

This clonotype was sampled from a woman aged 55-69 years with acute or convalescent COVID-19. The chain employs TRBV7-9 and TRBJ2-6; there is no confident call for the D gene. Material: peripheral blood. For the CDR3, the sequence is CASSLVGSYSGANVLTF. DNA sequence: TGTGCCAGCAGCTTAGTGGGCTCGTACTCTGGGGCCAACGTCCTGACTTTC. The full variable domain, with segments outside the CDR3 supplied by the reference TRBV7-9 and TRBJ2-6 proteins, appears as DTGVSQNPRHKITKRGQNVTFRCDPISEHNRLYWYRQTLGQGPEFLTYFQNEAQLEKSRLLSDRFSAERPKGSFSTLEIQRTEQGDSAMYLCASSLVGSYSGANVLTFGAGSRLTVL.